This T cell receptor (beta chain) appears in the sequencing data of a study of blood T cell repertoires in COVID-19. The data were produced by immunoSEQ multiplex PCR, yet TCRdb's version contains in-frame clones alone and is incomplete. The repertoire holds 400,000 to 500,000 clones, with 70% to 90% as singletons. The V gene's germline CDR1 is MNHNS and CDR2 SASEGT. This CDR3 contains 15 residues. Trimming removed 3 bases from V and 7 bases from J; junction bases left unmatched: 6. The sequenced material came from peripheral blood. This receptor was taken from a woman aged 30 to 39 with active or convalescent COVID-19. V and J are TRBV6-1 and TRBJ1-5; 10 nucleotides align to TRBD1. The CDR3: CASSEGQGMNQPQHF. The CDR3 DNA reads as TGTGCCAGCAGTGAGGGACAGGGGATGAACCAGCCCCAGCATTTT.